The entry below gives a single TCR beta chain sequence along with its context. This clonotype was counted many times. Its antigen is still unknown. No base quality values were provided; no much bigger clone lies one nucleotide off. V lost 4 bases and J lost 0 bases; the stretch between them is 14 bases long. CDR1 and CDR2, looked up from the germline V gene, are MDHEN and SYDVKM. Reading from cysteine to phenylalanine, the CDR3 counts 16 amino acids. Left in the record is the CDR3 DNA by itself, 48 bases read in frame from the first base. This record comes from a study of spatial heterogeneity in lung cancer (dated by TCRdb to between 2019 and 2020). Regarding the study in general: Beta-chain transcripts were consistently detected in greater numbers than alpha-chain transcripts, which likely reflects a higher abundance of beta-chain transcripts. In the raw uncorrected reads, each unique combination of TCR and UMI appeared more than ten times on average. The study quantitatively compared TCR alpha and beta repertoires across multiple tumor regions, matched nontumor lung and blood in non-small cell lung cancer. The study linked features of the TCR repertoire to counts of nonsynonymous mutations, which were determined by whole-exome sequencing of tumor tissue. At surgery, both alpha and beta chains were TCR-sequenced in roughly 200 tumor regions, over 61 matched nontumor lung samples and just over 55 PBMC samples.

The meaning of the sample's time point label: sample taken at primary tumor resection. TCR sequencing used whole RNA extracted from tumor and nontumor lung tissue, or from cryopreserved PBMC samples, without cell sorting. Samples were obtained from 72 patients with early-stage, untreated non-small cell lung cancer from the lung TRACERx cohort. Patients were selected for TCR sequencing only if sufficient RNA was available from at least two tumor regions. Libraries were made using 5' RACE. TCRdb records NextSeq 500 as the sequencer. In the TCR library protocol, a unique molecular identifier was attached to each TCR cDNA molecule so that PCR and sequencing errors could be corrected. Regarding the original processing steps: Decombinator tools were used for TCR identification, UMI-based error correction and CDR3 extraction. Expanded TCRs were defined as those above a frequency of 2 per 1,000, corresponding to the top 1% of the tumor frequency distribution. Renyi diversity was computed with the R vegan package after each repertoire had been subsampled 100 times to 5,000 TCRs. To build CDR3 similarity networks, amino acid triplet string-kernel similarity was used, and CDR3s were connected when their pairwise similarity was above 0.82. The raw public data were reprocessed by TCRdb itself: fastp quality trimming at Q25, MiXCR clonotype calling, in-frame beta chains only. Rows merge per CDR3 protein into single entries with the most common DNA and genes. It is TCRdb's table, rather than the study itself, that gives the V and J calls and clone size. Within this sample are tens of thousands of distinct CDR3 sequences, with over 8.5% of them counted one time only. The top ten clones comprise less than 9% of the sample.

Broader findings and caveats from the paper: Additional single-cell paired TCR alpha and beta sequencing was considered necessary to confirm, at a functional level, the hypothesis that regional TCRs recognize regional mutations. Ubiquitous expanded tumor TCRs were found in blood more often at tumor resection than at routine follow-up.

The starting material was PBMCs, obtained at surgery. The sequence links TRBV28 to TRBJ2-3; TRBD2 is perhaps the D gene, given 5 matching bases. The clonotype comes from a male donor with early-stage non-small cell lung cancer. At the DNA level, the sequence is TGTGCCAGCAGTTCCCCTGGCGGGCCCAGCACAGATACGCAGTATTTT. This translates into CASSSPGGPSTDTQYF.